The source of this T cell receptor (beta chain) is a study of Ad26.COV2.S vaccination and SARS-CoV-2 variants. This table comes from immunoSEQ multiplex PCR, and its TCRdb copy is limited to in-frame clones, with some not included. This sample carries around 270,000 clones, around nine tenths of them seen once, and the ten largest clones take 2.9%. Stated treatment: around 19 received Ad26.COV2.S at low or high dose, single or two shots; several received placebo; per-sample allocation not given. Following the first vaccine or placebo injection, samples were taken on day 63. V lost 3 bases to trimming and J lost 6 bases; unmatched junction nucleotides: 11. CDR1 MNHEY and CDR2 SMNVEV come from the germline V gene (reference sequence). This CDR3 contains 17 residues. With regard to this clone: The antigen remains undetermined.

Study-wide points: Placebo recipients had lower spike-specific TCR breadth than vaccine recipients. Vaccinees reportedly had broad spike-specific CD8+ and CD4+ T cell responses.

This sample comprised peripheral blood, obtained in a trial of Ad26.COV2.S vaccine versus placebo. The sequence was obtained from a person aged 18-60 years who received the Ad26.COV2.S COVID-19 vaccine or a placebo. The J gene is TRBJ2-5, the V gene TRBV27, with 12 bases aligning to TRBD2. CDR3: CASSFLPSGGAEQTQYF. CDR3 in DNA: TGTGCCAGCAGTTTCCTCCCTAGCGGGGGGGCCGAACAGACCCAGTACTTC.